Following are 18 T cell receptor beta chains from one sample sequenced in a study of a mutant IDH1 vaccine in newly diagnosed glioma. Method: immunoSEQ multiplex PCR; TCRdb's copy keeps in-frame clones and lacks some. This table has 84,000 or so clones, roughly 77% appearing once. The antigens for these receptors are not known. Time point specified: week 47, end of study. Every vaccination contained 300 ug of the mutant IDH1 20-mer peptide and was paired with topical imiquimod. The sample consisted of PBMCs, taken from a glioma patient whose treatment included an IDH1 peptide vaccine. Receptor source: a man aged 40-49 years with glioma.

The rearrangement links TRBV6-6 to TRBJ2-2, with no clear D. This CDR3 is built from 11 residues. Trimming cost V 3 bases and J 8 bases, with 4 bases left between them. Germline V gene sequence: CDR1 MNHNY, CDR2 SVGAGI (reference sequence). CDR3 sequence reads: CASSYPGELFF. DNA for the CDR3: TGTGCCAGCAGTTATCCAGGGGAGCTGTTTTTT.

The CDR3 region has the DNA TGTGCCAGTAGTATAGGGACAGGCTACGAGCAGTACTTC. It translates to CASSIGTGYEQYF. The gene calls are TRBV19 and TRBJ2-7, with 7 positions matching TRBD1. This CDR3 has 13 amino acids. Losses at the gene ends were 1 base for V and 3 bases for J; bases not matched to a gene: 0. The germline gives CDR1 LNHDA, CDR2 SQIVND (reference sequence). The full variable domain, in which reference TRBV19 and TRBJ2-7 provide the parts outside the CDR3, is DGGITQSPKYLFRKEGQNVTLSCEQNLNHDAMYWYRQDPGQGLRLIYYSQIVNDFQKGDIAEGYSVSREKKESFPLTVTSAQKNPTAFYLCASSIGTGYEQYFGPGTRLTVT.

The gene calls are TRBV5-4 and TRBJ2-2, with 9 bases fitting TRBD1. After removal of 5 bases from V and 3 bases from J, the junction contained 5 bases not matched to a gene. Germline CDR1 and CDR2: SGHNT and YYREEE (reference sequence). The CDR3 loop spans 15 amino acids. CDR3 loop: CASRVGQGYTGELFF. The DNA for the CDR3 is TGTGCCAGCAGAGTGGGACAGGGATACACCGGGGAGCTGTTTTTT. Complete variable domain (other parts from reference TRBV5-4 and TRBJ2-2): ETGVTQSPTHLIKTRGQQVTLRCSSQSGHNTVSWYQQALGQGPQFIFQYYREEENGRGNFPPRFSGLQFPNYSSELNVNALELDDSALYLCASRVGQGYTGELFFGEGSRLTVL.

This chain uses TRBV2 with TRBJ2-7, with D possibly matching TRBD2 (6 bases). The germline V gene has CDR1 SNHLY and CDR2 FYNNEI. The length of the CDR3 is 13 residues. V was trimmed by 6 bases and J by 5 bases, leaving 14 bases between them. The chain's CDR3 is CASSPGVGDEQYF. CDR3 nucleotides: TGTGCCAGCAGCCCGGGGGTCGGAGACGAGCAGTACTTC.

This rearrangement joins TRBV14 to TRBJ2-5; D ambiguous. V was pared by 7 bases and J by 3 bases, with 15 bases between. Germline CDR1 SGHDN, CDR2 FVKESK. The length of the CDR3 is 14 residues. CDR3 protein: CASTKSDQKETQYF. The CDR3 nucleotides are TGTGCCAGCACAAAGAGTGATCAGAAAGAGACCCAGTACTTC.

The chain recombines TRBV4-3 with TRBJ2-7, with a possible D match to TRBD2 (5 bases). With 2 bases removed from V and 0 bases from J, the gap between germline ends came to 17 bases. Looked up from germline, CDR1 is LGHNA and CDR2 is YSLEER. The CDR3 is 17 amino acids. The CDR3 loop reads CASSQRTPGRDSYEQYF. CDR3 nucleotides: TGCGCCAGCAGCCAAAGGACTCCAGGTCGAGACTCCTACGAGCAGTACTTC.

The chain has TRBV30 and TRBJ2-2, with D tentatively TRBD2 (7 bases). The CDR3 length is 14 residues. V was clipped by 8 bases and J by 6 bases, with 19 bases between them. Looked up from germline, CDR1 is GTSNPN and CDR2 is SVGIG (reference sequence). The CDR3 is CAGENGGAPGELFF. CDR3 nucleotides: TGTGCCGGAGAGAATGGGGGGGCCCCCGGGGAGCTGTTTTTT.

The chain links TRBV5-6 to TRBJ1-5; D gene uncertain. Per the germline V gene, CDR1 is SGHDT and CDR2 is YYEEEE. This CDR3 spans 13 amino acids. The V and J ends lost 4 bases and 5 bases respectively, with 10 bases between them. The CDR3 region has the DNA TGTGCCAGCAGCAATTCGATAGATCAGCCCCAGCATTTT. Amino acid sequence: CASSNSIDQPQHF. Full variable domain (missing parts from reference TRBV5-6 and TRBJ1-5): DAGVTQSPTHLIKTRGQQVTLRCSPKSGHDTVSWYQQALGQGPQFIFQYYEEEERQRGNFPDRFSGHQFPNYSSELNVNALLLGDSALYLCASSNSIDQPQHFGDGTRLSIL.

The chain couples TRBV7-2 to TRBJ2-3, with a weak D call TRBD2 (5 bases). V lost 1 base, J lost 1 base, and 9 bases lay in between. There are 15 residues in the CDR3. Per the germline V gene, CDR1 is SGHTA and CDR2 is FQGNSA. The CDR3 protein is CASSLDLARTDTQYF. DNA of the CDR3: TGTGCCAGCAGCTTAGATTTAGCGCGCACAGATACGCAGTATTTT.

The chain has TRBV5-6 and TRBJ1-5; TRBD1 is a possible D gene (5 bases). This CDR3 has 14 residues. The germline V gene has CDR1 SGHDT and CDR2 YYEEEE. Trimming shortened V by 3 bases and J by 0 bases, and 7 bases separated the two germline ends. CDR3 bases: TGTGCCAGCAGCTGGGGCGTTAGCAATCAGCCCCAGCATTTT. Translated, it gives CASSWGVSNQPQHF.

The chain uses TRBV6-5 and TRBJ2-5; D perhaps matches TRBD1 (6 bases). Germline loops: CDR1 MNHEY, CDR2 SVGAGI. V was cut by 3 bases and J by 2 bases, with 13 bases left in between. This CDR3 region has 15 residues. The CDR3 DNA reads TGTGCCAGCAGTTATGTTAGGACAGCTCAAGAGACCCAGTACTTC. As protein: CASSYVRTAQETQYF.

The chain has TRBV7-8 and TRBJ1-1; 8 bases align to TRBD1. This CDR3 has 15 amino acids. Germline-derived CDR1 and CDR2 are SGHVS and FQNEAQ. Trimming removed 5 bases from V and 1 base from J; junction bases left unmatched: 6. The CDR3 DNA is TGTGCCAGCAGCCCTCAGGGGGCCCGGAACACTGAAGCTTTCTTT. It codes for CASSPQGARNTEAFF. Using reference TRBV7-8 and TRBJ1-1 for the parts outside the CDR3, the full variable domain is GAGVSQSPRYKVAKRGQDVALRCDPISGHVSLFWYQQALGQGPEFLTYFQNEAQLDKSGLPSDRFFAERPEGSVSTLKIQRTQQEDSAVYLCASSPQGARNTEAFFGQGTRLTVV.

The V call is TRBV11-3, the J call TRBJ2-3; 10 bases are a match to TRBD2. The ends lost 6 bases at V and 1 base at J; junction bases unmatched: 7. Germline CDR1 SGHNT, CDR2 YENEEA. The CDR3 spans 16 residues. The CDR3 DNA reads as TGTGCCAGCAGTTCCAGACTAGCGGGCCGCACAGATACGCAGTATTTT. This gives the protein CASSSRLAGRTDTQYF. Looking up the rest from reference TRBV11-3 and TRBJ2-3 gives the full variable domain: EAGVVQSPRYKIIEKKQPVAFWCNPISGHNTLYWYLQNLGQGPELLIRYENEEAVDDSQLPKDRFSAERLKGVDSTLKIQPAELGDSAVYLCASSSRLAGRTDTQYFGPGTRLTVL.

The V call is TRBV4-2, the J call TRBJ2-7; no clear D. Germline CDR1 is LGHNA and CDR2 is YNFKEQ. This CDR3 comprises 13 residues. Deletions cut 1 base from V and 5 bases from J, with 9 bases between. CDR3 loop: CASSQAYGNEQYF. CDR3 nucleotide sequence: TGTGCCAGCAGCCAAGCGTATGGTAACGAGCAGTACTTC.

This clone was seen a few times. The CDR3 loop reads CASNRDKNTEAFF. The CDR3 nucleotides read TGTGCCAGCAACCGGGACAAGAACACTGAAGCTTTCTTT. The J gene is TRBJ1-1, the V gene TRBV2; weak D call: TRBD1 (6 bases). V dropped 7 bases and J dropped 1 base, with 10 bases sitting between them. The CDR3 extends over 13 amino acids. From germline, CDR1 is SNHLY and CDR2 FYNNEI.

The chain is built from TRBV28 and TRBJ2-7; D is possibly TRBD1 (6 bases). CDR1 and CDR2 (germline): MDHEN, SYDVKM. This CDR3 region has 15 residues. V was cut by 3 bases and J by 2 bases, with 14 bases left in between. Written as DNA, the CDR3 is TGTGCCAGCAGTTTCCGGGACACCTATACCTACGAGCAGTACTTC. Encoded protein: CASSFRDTYTYEQYF.

V gene TRBV13 combines with J gene TRBJ2-3; D is unclear. The CDR3 covers 12 residues. V was pared by 6 bases and J by 3 bases, with 7 bases between. CDR1 and CDR2 from the germline V gene are PRHDT and FYEKMQ (reference sequence). The CDR3, as DNA: TGTGCCAGCAGTCATACAACAGATACGCAGTATTTT. Translated: CASSHTTDTQYF.

The chain joins TRBV10-3 to TRBJ2-3, with TRBD1 identical over 9 bases. The length of the CDR3 is 15 residues. The V and J ends lost 7 bases and 4 bases, in that order; junction bases with no gene match: 9. Germline CDR1 reads ENHRY; CDR2 reads SYGVKD. The CDR3, as DNA: TGTGCCATCAAGGGACCGGGACAGGGAGCAGATACGCAGTATTTT. Protein: CAIKGPGQGADTQYF.